This T cell receptor beta chain originates from a study of blood T cell repertoires in COVID-19 (dated by TCRdb to 2019 to 2021). Turning to the overall study: Collaborator samples came from the United States, Italy and Spain and covered acute and convalescent phases of COVID-19. Sample metadata almost always included a de-identified subject ID, COVID-19 status, age in years and sex. The samples were drawn from two sources: the first 160 participants of the ongoing ImmuneRACE study, and 1,254 subjects contributed by 6 global collaborators. The repertoires were released in a freely available public database meant as a resource for research on the immune response to SARS-CoV-2. Subjects who had been exposed to COVID-19, were actively infected with it, or had recovered from it provided the deeply sampled blood TCRbeta repertoires that made up the dataset. The prospective study material was composed of cDNA or gDNA derived from T cells, B-cell-depleted T cells, or PBMCs. Where available, HLA class I and class II types were obtained from metadata supplied by the sample provider rather than from assay-based typing. Study-level results and caveats: Clinical and demographic metadata were provided uncurated, with the amount varying by source and participant.

Unmatched junction bases come to 5, with V trimmed by 6 bases and J by 4 bases. For CDR1 and CDR2, the germline V gene (reference sequence) lists MNHEY and SMNVEV. Reading from cysteine to phenylalanine, the CDR3 counts 14 amino acids. Just the 42-base CDR3 DNA is kept, in frame starting at base 1. TCRbeta CDR3 regions were amplified from genomic DNA by means of the immunoSEQ Assay, a bias-controlled multiplex PCR. In the paper's pipeline: Nucleated cell counts per sample were estimated from amplification of reference gene primers within the assay. To quantify the absolute abundance of each unique TCRbeta CDR3 rearrangement, sequence reads were collapsed and filtered. For each sample, productive Simpson clonality was calculated by taking the square root of Simpson's diversity index across productive rearrangements. This is the immuneACCESS table as TCRdb keeps it, with only in-frame sequences that have V and J called. A part of the clones is gone; compared with another copy, unresolved V genes explain less than half, and the rest is unexplained. Clone size and the V and J calls come from that table; the DNA yielded D and trimming. This sample has more than 300,000 clones in its table, and about 90% of those were observed once. The ten top clones hold 6.4% of the sample.

Points on this clone: The antigen it recognizes is unknown. Base qualities are not recorded, but no much larger clone differs from it by a single base.

A second Seattle source provided samples from volunteer blood donors who had recovered from COVID-19. Whole blood was collected in K2EDTA tubes by collaborating institutions according to the institutions' own protocols. Collaborator samples were shipped for TCRbeta analysis as frozen whole blood, isolated PBMCs, or DNA extracted from either sample type. Sequencing was carried out using peripheral blood. The sequence was obtained from a man younger than 35 who had recovered from COVID-19. Recombination joined TRBV27 with TRBJ1-1; a stretch of 10 junction bases matches TRBD1. The DNA sequence is TGTGCCAGCAGCCGACAGGGGGCGGGCACTGAAGCTTTCTTT. Its translation reads: CASSRQGAGTEAFF.